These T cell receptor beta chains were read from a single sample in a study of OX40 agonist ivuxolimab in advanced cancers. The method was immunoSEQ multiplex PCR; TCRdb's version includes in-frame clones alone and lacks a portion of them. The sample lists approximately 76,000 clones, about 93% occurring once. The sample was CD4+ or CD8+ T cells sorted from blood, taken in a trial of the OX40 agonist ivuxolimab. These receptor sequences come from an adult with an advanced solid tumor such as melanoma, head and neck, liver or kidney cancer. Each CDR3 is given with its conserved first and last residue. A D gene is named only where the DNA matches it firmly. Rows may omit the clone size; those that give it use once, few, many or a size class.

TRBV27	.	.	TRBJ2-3	TGTGCCAGCAGACGCTTAGGAGGGCTTGGAGATACGCAGTATTTT	CASRRLGGLGDTQYF
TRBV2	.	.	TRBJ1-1	TGTGCCAGCGTTACAGAGAACACTGAAGCTTTCTTT	CASVTENTEAFF
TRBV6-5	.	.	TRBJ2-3	TGTGCCAGCAGTTACGTAGTAGGAGATACGCAGTATTTT	CASSYVVGDTQYF
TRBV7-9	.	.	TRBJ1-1	TGTGCCAGCAGCTTAGAAGGAACACCTAACACTGAAGCTTTCTTT	CASSLEGTPNTEAFF
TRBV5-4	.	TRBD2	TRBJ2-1	TGTGCCAGCAGCCCGCGGACTAGCGGTAACAATGAGCAGTTCTTC	CASSPRTSGNNEQFF
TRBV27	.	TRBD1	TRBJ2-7	TGTGCCAGCAGTCCCTCCGGGACAGGGAGATTCGAGCAGTACTTC	CASSPSGTGRFEQYF
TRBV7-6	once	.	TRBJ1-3	TGTGCCAGCAGCTTAGGGAGAGTCTCAGCCTCTGGAAACACCATATATTTT	CASSLGRVSASGNTIYF
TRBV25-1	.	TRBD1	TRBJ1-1	TGTGCCAGCCGGTACCCGGGACAGGGGAACACTGAAGCTTTCTTT	CASRYPGQGNTEAFF
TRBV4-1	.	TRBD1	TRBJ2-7	TGCGCCAGCAGCCAAGCTTCCGGGACAGGACCCTACGAGCAGTACTTC	CASSQASGTGPYEQYF
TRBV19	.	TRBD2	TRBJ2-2	TGTGCCAGTAGTATTGAGATCGGCGGGAGGGGTACCGGGGAGCTGTTTTTT	CASSIEIGGRGTGELFF
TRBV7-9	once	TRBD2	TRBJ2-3	TGTGCCAGCAGCTTGGGTTGGGGACTAGATAGCACAGATACGCAGTATTTT	CASSLGWGLDSTDTQYF
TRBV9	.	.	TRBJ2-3	TGTGCCAGCAGCGAGGGAAGGGTGACTAGCACAGATACGCAGTATTTT	CASSEGRVTSTDTQYF
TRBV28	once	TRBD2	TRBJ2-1	TGTGCCAGCAGTTGGGCTAGCGGGCTCAATGAGCAGTTCTTC	CASSWASGLNEQFF
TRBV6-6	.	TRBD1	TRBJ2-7	TGTGCCAGCACCCGGACAGGCGCCTACGAGCAGTACTTC	CASTRTGAYEQYF
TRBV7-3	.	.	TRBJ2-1	TGTGCCAGCAGCTTCAGGGGAGGGGAAAGATCTTCCTACAATGAGCAGTTCTTC	CASSFRGGERSSYNEQFF
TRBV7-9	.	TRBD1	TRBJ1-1	TGTGCCAGCAGCCCCGGGACAGGGAGGAACACTGAAGCTTTCTTT	CASSPGTGRNTEAFF
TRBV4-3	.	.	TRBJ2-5	TGCGCCAGCAGCCAGGCAATTTCTCAAGAGACCCAGTACTTC	CASSQAISQETQYF
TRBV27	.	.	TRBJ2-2	TGTGCCAGCAGGACAGGCTCCGGGGAGCTGTTTTTT	CASRTGSGELFF
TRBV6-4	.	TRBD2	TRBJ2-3	TGTGCCAGAGGGCTGGGGACTAGCGGGACAGATACGCAGTATTTT	CARGLGTSGTDTQYF
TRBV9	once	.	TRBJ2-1	TGTGCCAGCAGCATAGGAAGCGGGCCCCAGGGGGGGCAGTTCTTC	CASSIGSGPQGGQFF
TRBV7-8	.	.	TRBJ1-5	TGTGCCAGCAGCTTAGAGTACACAGGATCGAATCAGCCCCAGCATTTT	CASSLEYTGSNQPQHF
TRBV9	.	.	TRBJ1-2	TGTGCCAGCAGCGTATCCGGGGGTGTATATGGCTACACCTTC	CASSVSGGVYGYTF
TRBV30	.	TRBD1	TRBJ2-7	TGTGCATTCCGGGACAGGGAAAAGAGCTCCTACGAGCAGTACTTC	CAFRDREKSSYEQYF
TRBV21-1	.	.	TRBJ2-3	TGTGCCAGCAGCAAAGAGAACGTACTAGCAGGCGATACGCAGTATTTT	CASSKENVLAGDTQYF
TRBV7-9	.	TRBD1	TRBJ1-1	TGTGCCAGCAGCCCCGGGACAGGGGAGAACACTGAAGCTTTCTTT	CASSPGTGENTEAFF
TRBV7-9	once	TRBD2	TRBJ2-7	TGTGCCAGCAGCCCCCCGAGCGGGAGTTTTTACGAGCAGTACTTC	CASSPPSGSFYEQYF
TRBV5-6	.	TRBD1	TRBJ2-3	TGTGCCAGCAGCACAGACAGGGCGCCAGATACGCAGTATTTT	CASSTDRAPDTQYF
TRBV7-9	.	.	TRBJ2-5	TGTGCCAGCAGATGGACACCTCAAGAGACCCAGTACTTC	CASRWTPQETQYF
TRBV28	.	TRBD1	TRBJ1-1	TGTGCCAGCAGGGAACCCGGGACAGTGAACACTGAAGCTTTCTTT	CASREPGTVNTEAFF
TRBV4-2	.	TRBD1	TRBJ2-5	TGTGCCAGCAGCCAATCTCCGACAGGGCTCCAAGAGACCCAGTACTTC	CASSQSPTGLQETQYF
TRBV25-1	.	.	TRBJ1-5	TGTGCCAGCAGTGAGTTAGGGATGAATCAGCCCCAGCATTTT	CASSELGMNQPQHF
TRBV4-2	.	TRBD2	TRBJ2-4	TGTGCCAGCAGCCAAGAGGCGCAACTAGCGGGGGCCAAAAACATTCAGTACTTC	CASSQEAQLAGAKNIQYF
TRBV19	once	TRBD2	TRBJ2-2	TGTGCCAGTGACTTAGCGGGATACACCGGGGAGCTGTTTTTT	CASDLAGYTGELFF